This note documents a single T cell receptor (beta chain) sequence. What it recognizes is unknown. Assay: immunoSEQ multiplex PCR; the TCRdb copy retains only in-frame clones and omits some. The table records 150,000 to 160,000 clones, roughly nine tenths of them present only once. These data come from a study of T cell responses to AZD1222 COVID-19 vaccine. Trimming removed 3 bases at V and 0 bases at J, with 18 bases between. The CDR3 sequence is 18 residues long. CDR1 is SGHTA and CDR2 is FQGNSA in the germline V gene. General observations from the study: Spike-specific TCR breadth and depth grew following two AZD1222 doses. Among the donors, most were white British and more were female, and clonal diversity was possibly underestimated.

The chain links TRBV7-2 to TRBJ1-5; tentative D call: TRBD1 (6 bases). This TCR came from an adult in good health. This sample comprised peripheral blood, obtained on day 0 of AZD1222 vaccination. The CDR3 bases are TGTGCCAGCAGCTTGGGTGGACAGACGATGAATAGCAATCAGCCCCAGCATTTT. The encoded protein is CASSLGGQTMNSNQPQHF.